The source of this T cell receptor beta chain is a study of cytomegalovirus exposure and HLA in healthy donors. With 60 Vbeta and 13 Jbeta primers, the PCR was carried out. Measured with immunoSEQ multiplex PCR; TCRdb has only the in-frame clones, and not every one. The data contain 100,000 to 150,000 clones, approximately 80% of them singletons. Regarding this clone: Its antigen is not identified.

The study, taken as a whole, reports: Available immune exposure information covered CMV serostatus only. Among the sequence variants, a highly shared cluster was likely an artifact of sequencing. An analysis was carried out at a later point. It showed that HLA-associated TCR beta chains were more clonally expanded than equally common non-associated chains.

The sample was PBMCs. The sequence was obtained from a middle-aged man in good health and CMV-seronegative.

Here the CDR3 DNA reads TGTGCCAGCAGTATCAACAGGGGTCAGCCCCAGCATTTT. This translates into CASSINRGQPQHF. The rearrangement uses TRBV27 and TRBJ1-5; 7 positions agree with TRBD1. The CDR3 runs to 13 residues. Germline-derived CDR1 and CDR2 are MNHEY and SMNVEV (reference sequence). V shed 5 bases, J shed 6 bases, and the junction held 4 bases outside the gene matches.